This entry is about one T cell receptor beta chain. It lacks a known antigen. It has no much larger one-base neighbor in the sample; base qualities were not kept. The data are from a study of shared clonotypes between healthy human individuals (dated by TCRdb to the early 2020s). In the study overall: The cohort comprised a couple of women and a few men aged 18 to 49 years. For each donor, CD4 naive and CD4 memory were each run on three plates, CD8 naive on two plates, and CD8 memory on one plate. Each donor's leukapheresis produced roughly between about 0.8 and 8.9 billion PBMCs. Libraries were prepared and TCR repertoires were sequenced by different laboratories using diverse techniques, in order to increase sequencing depth and limit assay-specific biases. Blood TCR repertoires of roughly five healthy adults were deeply sequenced to estimate repertoire size and the extent of clonotype sharing between individuals.

Using the deep immunoSEQ assay, multiplex PCR amplified TCR CDR3 regions from genomic DNA. For each cell subset, the extracted genomic DNA was distributed evenly across all wells of several immunoSEQ 96-well plates, and each plate served as one replicate. Each replicate PCR for sorted subsets received 150 to 250 ng genomic DNA, equal to about 30,000 T cell genomes. Purified libraries were measured with a Qubit 3.0 fluorometer, size-checked on a Bioanalyzer 2100, and measured again with the KAPA Library Quantification kit. Every immunoSEQ 96-well plate was sequenced on a separate single-read 150-cycle Illumina NextSeq 550 flow cell. From the authors' description of their analysis: Because the immunoSEQ output held only junctional sequences and lacked quality scores, the filtering could not match the filtering applied to full-length reads. To assign V/J genes and CDR3, sequences were annotated using PyIR, a Python wrapper for IgBLAST v1.9, with IMGT germline references. Reads were removed for weak V/J assignments (E-value above 1e-6), missing CDR3, stop codons, out-of-frame junctions, or ambiguous translated residues. V3J clonotypes were defined as sequences sharing an identical inferred V gene, J gene, and CDR3 amino acid sequence. Percentage overlap between repertoires was calculated by dividing the number of shared unique clonotypes by the size of the smaller repertoire. Richness of each repertoire was evaluated using RTK rarefaction, the Chao1 estimator, and Recon v2.1 estimates of unobserved clonotypes. Generation probabilities were computed with OLGA for all TCRbeta clonotypes obtained by the gDNA method from several donors. Drawn from immuneACCESS, this table holds only the in-frame rearrangements with V and J called that TCRdb kept. Clones are partly lost; checked studies trace under half to an unresolved V gene and leave the rest unexplained. V, J and clone size derive from that table, while D and trimming were established from the DNA sequence. The sample table shows around 2,100,000 clones, and approximately 94% are seen once. The ten biggest clones cover 1% to 1.5% of the sample.

General findings and caveats noted by the study authors: Even with the large sequencing depth, rarefaction of the sorted-subset datasets indicated that sequencing was incomplete. Compared with non-shared clonotypes, clonotypes shared by all four sorted-subset donors had higher generation probabilities. Sampling was limited to blood, and TCR repertoires in tissue likely differ from TCR repertoires in blood. The small number of donors limited the genetic and exposure-history diversity represented. About 4.5% of naive CD4, 3.5% of naive CD8, approximately 2.2% of memory CD4, and approximately 0.39% of memory CD8 clonotypes were shared across four donors. Pairwise subsampling indicated that sequencing depth was expected to affect the degree of clonotype sharing among donors. Naive subsets generally had larger estimated clonotype richness than memory subsets did.

CD8 naive samples were CD45RO-negative cells positively selected for CCR7, giving a CD45RA+CCR7+ population that excluded TemRA cells. Healthy HIV-negative adults with no recently reported acute infections or vaccinations were included as donors. All donors were Caucasian adults living in Nashville, Tennessee, USA. Blood was collected by leukapheresis, and PBMCs were isolated by Ficoll-Histopaque density gradient centrifugation and then cryopreserved in liquid nitrogen vapor phase. Purity and quantity of every magnetically sorted T cell population were checked by analytical flow cytometry. Each sorted fraction had its genomic DNA isolated and then quantified by UV absorbance on a Nanodrop 2000c. Input material: naive CD8+ T cells sorted from blood. Per the publication, the cell subset or site label means: CD45RA+CCR7+. The receptor comes from a man younger than 35 in good health.

The CDR3 corresponds to CASSLLDRGYEQYF. Here is the DNA: TGTGCCAGCAGCTTACTGGACAGGGGCTACGAGCAGTACTTC. The chain uses TRBV7-6 and TRBJ2-7, and 9 bases in between align with TRBD1. The CDR3 runs 14 residues from the cysteine to the phenylalanine. Solely the CDR3 DNA is kept, with 42 bases framed from the first base. Here V drops 2 bases and J drops 3 bases, and the junction holds 2 bases not matched to any gene. Looking up the germline V gene yields CDR1 SGHVS and CDR2 FNYEAQ.